A selection of T cell receptor beta chains follows, all from one sample in a study of post-analysis software for immune sequencing data. Each CDR3 protein gets one entry after TCRdb re-called the PCR reads with MiXCR. The sample consists of fewer than 850,000 distinct CDR3 sequences, 35% to 55% of them appearing once. The sequencing sample was made of blood. Every receptor here comes from a girl aged 10-17 years with multiple sclerosis. The CDR3 runs from the conserved cysteine through the conserved F or W. Fields, in order: V gene, J gene, CDR3 protein.

V: TRBV6-1
J: TRBJ2-6
CDR3: CASSGAQFSGANVLTF

V: TRBV12-3/TRBV12-4
J: TRBJ2-7
CDR3: CASSLEDRPYEQYF

V: TRBV20-1
J: TRBJ2-5
CDR3: CSARDVAGGEKTQYF

V: TRBV20-1
J: TRBJ1-5
CDR3: CSARDTLNQPQHF

V: TRBV2
J: TRBJ2-7
CDR3: CASRRQSYEQYF

V: TRBV10-3
J: TRBJ1-2
CDR3: CAISDPGQGKWYNGYTF

V: TRBV7-2
J: TRBJ2-1
CDR3: CASSSGLAAFNEQFF

V: TRBV6-1
J: TRBJ2-5
CDR3: CASSDWYQETQYF

V: TRBV5-1
J: TRBJ2-7
CDR3: CASSLWSSYEQYF

V: TRBV12-3/TRBV12-4
J: .
CDR3: CASSPGLAGNIQYF

V: TRBV13
J: TRBJ2-7
CDR3: CASSYRTRDEQYF

V: TRBV7-9
J: .
CDR3: CASSLVLAGDGAETQYF

V: TRBV7-2
J: .
CDR3: CASSLAGQGYTIETQYF

V: TRBV7-7
J: TRBJ2-1
CDR3: CASSNPGSEQFF

V: TRBV28
J: TRBJ2-1
CDR3: CASSYPGQGYYNEQFF

V: TRBV10-3
J: TRBJ1-2
CDR3: CAISESDGTGHGYTF

V: TRBV6-1
J: TRBJ2-3
CDR3: CASSPFPMLVKEDTQYF

V: TRBV6-2/TRBV6-3
J: TRBJ2-4
CDR3: CATRPVGTGKKNIQYF